The clone carrying this T cell receptor beta chain was recorded many times. Antigen specificity is unknown. The data are from a study of T-cell memory formation after mild COVID-19. Study-level findings and limits: Prior to infection, memory already included some responding clones, suggesting cross-reactive memory joined. Clones which contracted sat mainly in CM and EM if CD4+, and in EMRA if CD8+. Second-wave clones peaking on day 37 lacked confirmed SARS-CoV-2 specificity.

Constant-segment-primed 5'RACE gave TCR alpha and TCR beta cDNA libraries with sample barcodes and UMIs. TCRdb re-analysed the 5' RACE reads in MiXCR, keeping a single row per CDR3 protein. Of about 560,000 distinct CDR3 sequences in the sample, roughly a fifth were seen once. The CDR3 consists of 14 residues. With V trimmed by 3 bases and J by 1 base, 3 bases remained unmatched. V usage is TRBV12-3 or TRBV12-4 and J usage is TRBJ2-7, with TRBD1 matching 7 bases. The clonotype comes from an adult woman who had mild COVID-19 (a few samples of this study predate the infection). Cell type and time point are not known. The specimen sequenced was PBMCs or a T cell subset sorted from them (not recorded which). Written as DNA, the CDR3 is TGTGCCAGCAGTTTGCAGGGGGTGTCCTACGAGCAGTACTTC. The encoded protein is CASSLQGVSYEQYF.